The 14 T cell receptor beta chains listed next were all sequenced from one sample in a study of human thymus T cells. In corrective heart surgery, resections were taken, and these provided the thymus tissue. Clones were sequenced by immunoSEQ multiplex PCR, and TCRdb holds only the in-frame ones, with some missing. The profile shows tens of thousands of clones, approximately 96% of them singletons. The material sequenced was thymus tissue. All receptors come from a boy under two years old with a congenital heart defect but otherwise immunologically healthy.

This clone has just a few counts. The rearrangement uses TRBV7-9 and TRBJ2-7; TRBD1 agrees at 8 bases. There are 14 residues in the CDR3. In germline, CDR1 is SEHNR, CDR2 FQNEAQ (reference sequence). Unmatched junction bases numbered 6, after V lost 5 bases and J lost 3 bases. The CDR3, as DNA: TGTGCCAGCAGCAAAGGACAGGGATTCTACGAGCAGTACTTC. Its translation: CASSKGQGFYEQYF.

The gene calls are TRBV5-1 and TRBJ2-5; D is uncertain. The CDR3 totals 15 residues. The ends were cut back, 0 bases at V and 1 base at J, with 10 bases in the middle. The V gene's germline CDR1 is SGHRS and CDR2 YFSETQ. The CDR3 DNA sequence: TGCGCCAGCAGCTTGGTTCCGGTACTCCAAGAGACCCAGTACTTC. Protein: CASSLVPVLQETQYF.

The chain carries TRBV7-2 and TRBJ2-1; no clear D. CDR1 and CDR2 from the germline V gene are SGHTA and FQGNSA. The CDR3 has 15 amino acids. The ends were cut back, 1 base at V and 0 bases at J, with 7 bases in the middle. The DNA for the CDR3 is TGTGCCAGCAGCTTAGACCAGGCCTCCTACAATGAGCAGTTCTTC. It yields the protein CASSLDQASYNEQFF.

The chain combines TRBV7-9 with TRBJ2-1; possibly TRBD1 for D (6 bases). Trimming shortened V by 4 bases and J by 5 bases, and 18 bases separated the two germline ends. From germline, CDR1 is SEHNR and CDR2 FQNEAQ (reference sequence). There are 16 residues in the CDR3. The CDR3 sequence is CASSSVTGITNNEQFF. Written as DNA, the CDR3 is TGTGCCAGCAGCTCTGTTACAGGGATAACTAACAATGAGCAGTTCTTC.

The V call is TRBV5-1, the J call TRBJ1-5; unclear D gene. With 0 bases removed from V and 2 bases from J, the gap between germline ends came to 6 bases. The CDR3 sequence is 14 residues long. Germline V gene sequence: CDR1 SGHRS, CDR2 YFSETQ. For the CDR3, the DNA is TGCGCCAGCAGCTTGGAGAGTCGCAATCAGCCCCAGCATTTT. This sequence encodes CASSLESRNQPQHF.

CDR3 amino acids: CASSLISYNEQFF. The CDR3 region has the DNA TGCGCCAGCAGCTTGATCTCCTACAATGAGCAGTTCTTC. The chain employs TRBV5-1 and TRBJ2-1; D remains ambiguous. The CDR3 has 13 amino acids. Germline assignment: CDR1 SGHRS and CDR2 YFSETQ. V lost 1 base, J lost 0 bases, and 2 bases lay in between.

The V and J genes are TRBV11-3 and TRBJ1-1; a possible D gene is TRBD1 (6 bases). The V end lost 4 bases, the J end lost 5 bases, and 20 bases lay between the germline ends. The germline CDR1 and CDR2 sequences are SGHNT and YENEEA. There are 16 residues in the CDR3. Here the CDR3 reads CASSSLSQGGNTEAFF. The CDR3 DNA reads TGTGCCAGCAGCTCTTTGTCACAGGGCGGGAATACTGAAGCTTTCTTT.

The rearrangement joins TRBV2 to TRBJ2-7; 8 bases line up with TRBD1. V shed 0 bases and J 6 bases; nucleotides not matched to a gene: 10. The CDR3 covers 16 residues. CDR1 is SNHLY and CDR2 is FYNNEI in the germline V gene. The chain's CDR3 is CASSEALRDRSSEQYF. The CDR3 nucleotides are TGTGCCAGCAGTGAAGCGCTTCGGGACAGGTCGTCCGAGCAGTACTTC.

The chain uses TRBV28 and TRBJ1-2; D is uncertain. Germline V CDR1 and CDR2: MDHEN, SYDVKM. Trimming stripped 4 bases from V and 2 bases from J, with 11 bases between. The CDR3 is 14 residues long. The CDR3: CASSSTVPNYGYTF. CDR3 in DNA: TGTGCCAGCAGTTCGACCGTGCCCAACTATGGCTACACCTTC.

This chain links TRBV18 with TRBJ2-7; possibly TRBD2 for D (6 bases). CDR1 and CDR2 from the germline V gene are KGHSH and LQKENI. The V and J ends lost 0 bases and 0 bases respectively, with 12 bases between them. The CDR3 runs 16 residues. In DNA form, the CDR3 reads TGTGCCAGCTCACCACCGTATCGGGGGATCTCCTACGAGCAGTACTTC. Protein: CASSPPYRGISYEQYF.

The chain joins TRBV25-1 to TRBJ1-1, with D hard to call. Trimming shortened V by 2 bases and J by 4 bases, and 11 bases separated the two germline ends. CDR1 MGHDK and CDR2 SYGVNS come from the germline V gene. CDR3 length: 14 amino acids. The CDR3 DNA is TGTGCCAGCAGTGAAACTGCGGGAGGCACTGAAGCTTTCTTT. This translates into CASSETAGGTEAFF.

The gene calls are TRBV5-1 and TRBJ1-1; TRBD1 agrees at 7 bases. V shed 2 bases, J shed 7 bases, and the junction held 5 bases outside the gene matches. Germline assignment: CDR1 SGHRS and CDR2 YFSETQ. CDR3 length: 13 amino acids. The CDR3 nucleotides are TGCGCCAGCAGCTTACTCCGGGACAGTGAAGCTTTCTTT. This sequence encodes CASSLLRDSEAFF.

The chain uses TRBV7-9 and TRBJ2-5, with D possibly matching TRBD1 (7 bases). CDR1 is SEHNR and CDR2 is FQNEAQ in the germline V gene (reference sequence). V lost 1 base and J 5 bases, leaving 20 bases between the germline ends. The CDR3 loop spans 17 amino acids. CDR3 residues: CASSLGGRQGGRETQYF. CDR3 bases: TGTGCCAGCAGCTTAGGAGGGCGACAGGGAGGAAGGGAGACCCAGTACTTC.

V gene TRBV7-2 combines with J gene TRBJ2-5; D is uncertain. The CDR3 is made up of 13 amino acids. Germline CDR1 reads SGHTA; CDR2 reads FQGNSA. With 2 bases removed from V and 5 bases from J, the gap between germline ends came to 9 bases. The CDR3: CASSLIPRETQYF. As DNA, the CDR3 is TGTGCCAGCAGCTTAATCCCAAGGGAGACCCAGTACTTC.